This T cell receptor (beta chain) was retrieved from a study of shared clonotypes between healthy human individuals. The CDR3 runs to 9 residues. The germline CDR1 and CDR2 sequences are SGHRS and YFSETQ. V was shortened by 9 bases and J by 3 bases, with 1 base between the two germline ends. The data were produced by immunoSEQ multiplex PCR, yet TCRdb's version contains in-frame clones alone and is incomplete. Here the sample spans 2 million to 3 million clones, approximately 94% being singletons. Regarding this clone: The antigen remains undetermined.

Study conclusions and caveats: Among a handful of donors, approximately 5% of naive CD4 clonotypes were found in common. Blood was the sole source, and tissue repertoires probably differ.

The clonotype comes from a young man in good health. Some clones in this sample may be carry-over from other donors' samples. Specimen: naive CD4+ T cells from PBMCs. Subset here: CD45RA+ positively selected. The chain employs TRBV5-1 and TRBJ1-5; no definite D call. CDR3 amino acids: CAINQPQHF. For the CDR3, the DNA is TGCGCCATCAATCAGCCCCAGCATTTT.